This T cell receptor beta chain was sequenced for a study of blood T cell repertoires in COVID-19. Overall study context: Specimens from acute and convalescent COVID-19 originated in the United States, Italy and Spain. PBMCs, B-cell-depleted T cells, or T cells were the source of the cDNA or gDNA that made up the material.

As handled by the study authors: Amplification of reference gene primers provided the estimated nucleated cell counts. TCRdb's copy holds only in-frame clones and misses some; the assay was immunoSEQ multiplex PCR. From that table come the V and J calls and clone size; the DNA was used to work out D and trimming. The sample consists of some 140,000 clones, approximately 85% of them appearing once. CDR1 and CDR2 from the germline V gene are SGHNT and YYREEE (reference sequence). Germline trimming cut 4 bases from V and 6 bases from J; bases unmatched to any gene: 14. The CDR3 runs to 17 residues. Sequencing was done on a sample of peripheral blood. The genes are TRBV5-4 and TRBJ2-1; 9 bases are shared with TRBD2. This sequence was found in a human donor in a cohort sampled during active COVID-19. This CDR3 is CASSQWRGAGGGNEQFF. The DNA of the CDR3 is TGTGCCAGCAGCCAGTGGAGGGGAGCGGGGGGAGGCAATGAGCAGTTCTTC.